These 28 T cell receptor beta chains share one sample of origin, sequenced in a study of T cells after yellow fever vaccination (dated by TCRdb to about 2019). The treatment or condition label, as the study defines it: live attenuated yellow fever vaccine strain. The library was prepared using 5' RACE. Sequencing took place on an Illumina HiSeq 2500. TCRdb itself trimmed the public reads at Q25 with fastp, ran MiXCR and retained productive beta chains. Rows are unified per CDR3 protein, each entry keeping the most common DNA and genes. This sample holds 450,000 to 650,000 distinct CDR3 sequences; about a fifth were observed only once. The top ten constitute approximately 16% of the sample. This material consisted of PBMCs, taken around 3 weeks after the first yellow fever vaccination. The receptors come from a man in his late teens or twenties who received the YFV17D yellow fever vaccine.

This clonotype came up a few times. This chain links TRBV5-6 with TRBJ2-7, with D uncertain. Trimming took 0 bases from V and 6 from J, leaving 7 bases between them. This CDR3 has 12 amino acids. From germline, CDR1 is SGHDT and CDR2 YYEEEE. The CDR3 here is CASSLVEREQYV. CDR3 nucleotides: TGTGCCAGCAGCTTGGTGGAGCGCGAGCAGTACGTC.

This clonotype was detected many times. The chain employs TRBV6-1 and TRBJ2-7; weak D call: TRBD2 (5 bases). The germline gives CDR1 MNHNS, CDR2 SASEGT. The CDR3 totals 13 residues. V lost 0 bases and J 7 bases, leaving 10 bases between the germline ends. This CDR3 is CASSEARPGEQYV. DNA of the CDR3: TGTGCCAGCAGTGAAGCCCGACCGGGGGAGCAGTACGTC.

CDR3 protein: CATRWAEEETQYF. In DNA form, the CDR3 reads TGTGCCACCCGTTGGGCGGAGGAAGAGACCCAGTACTTC. The rearrangement links TRBV10-3 to TRBJ2-5; maybe TRBD2 (5 bases). This CDR3 has 13 residues. Germline V gene lookup returns CDR1 ENHRY and CDR2 SYGVKD. Trimming left V 10 bases short and J 3 bases short, with 15 bases between.

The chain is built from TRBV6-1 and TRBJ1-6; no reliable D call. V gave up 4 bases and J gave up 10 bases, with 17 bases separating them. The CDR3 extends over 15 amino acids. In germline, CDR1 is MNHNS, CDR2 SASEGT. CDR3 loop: CASSGGEGVGSPLHF. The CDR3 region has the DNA TGTGCCAGCAGTGGCGGCGAGGGTGTAGGCTCACCCCTCCACTTT.

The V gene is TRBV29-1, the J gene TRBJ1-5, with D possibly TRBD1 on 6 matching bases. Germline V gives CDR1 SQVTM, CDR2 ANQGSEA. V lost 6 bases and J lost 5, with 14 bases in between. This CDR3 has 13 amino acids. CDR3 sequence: CSVAGALDQPQHF. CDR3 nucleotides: TGCAGCGTCGCAGGGGCACTGGATCAGCCCCAGCATTTT.

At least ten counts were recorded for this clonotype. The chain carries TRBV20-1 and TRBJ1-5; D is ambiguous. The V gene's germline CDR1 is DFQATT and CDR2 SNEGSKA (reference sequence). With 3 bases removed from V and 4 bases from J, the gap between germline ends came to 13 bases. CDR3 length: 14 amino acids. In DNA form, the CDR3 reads TGCAGTGCTAGCCAAGGGTTTGGGAATCAGCCCCAGCATTTT. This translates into CSASQGFGNQPQHF.

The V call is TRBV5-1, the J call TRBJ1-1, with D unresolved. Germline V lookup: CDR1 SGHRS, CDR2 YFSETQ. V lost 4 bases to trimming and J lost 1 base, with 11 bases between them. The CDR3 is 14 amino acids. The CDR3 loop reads CASSPDRSNTEAFF. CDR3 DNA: TGCGCCAGCAGCCCCGACCGGTCGAACACTGAAGCTTTCTTT.

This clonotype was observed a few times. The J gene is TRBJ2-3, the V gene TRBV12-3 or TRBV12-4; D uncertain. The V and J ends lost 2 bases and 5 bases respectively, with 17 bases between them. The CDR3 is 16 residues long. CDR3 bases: TGTGCCAGCAGTTTATTTCTGCGGTCCGAGGTAGATACGCAGTATTTT. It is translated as CASSLFLRSEVDTQYF.

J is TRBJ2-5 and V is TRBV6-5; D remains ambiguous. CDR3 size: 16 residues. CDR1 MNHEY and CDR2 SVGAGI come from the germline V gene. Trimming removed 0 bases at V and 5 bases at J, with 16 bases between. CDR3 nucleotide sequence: TGTGCCAGCAGTTACTCTTCGCTTGGGGATTATGAGACCCAGTACTTC. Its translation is CASSYSSLGDYETQYF.

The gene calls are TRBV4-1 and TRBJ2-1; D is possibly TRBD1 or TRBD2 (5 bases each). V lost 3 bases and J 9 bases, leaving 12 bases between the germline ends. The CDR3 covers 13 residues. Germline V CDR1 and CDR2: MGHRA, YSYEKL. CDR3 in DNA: TGCGCCAGCAGCCAGGTGGGGGTCCCTGAGCAGTTCTTC. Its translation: CASSQVGVPEQFF.

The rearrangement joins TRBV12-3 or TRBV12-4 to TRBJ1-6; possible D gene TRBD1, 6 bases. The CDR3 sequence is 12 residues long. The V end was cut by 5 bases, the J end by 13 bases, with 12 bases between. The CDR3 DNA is TGTGCCAGCAGTCGGGACACCCTGCCCCTCCACTTT. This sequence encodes CASSRDTLPLHF.

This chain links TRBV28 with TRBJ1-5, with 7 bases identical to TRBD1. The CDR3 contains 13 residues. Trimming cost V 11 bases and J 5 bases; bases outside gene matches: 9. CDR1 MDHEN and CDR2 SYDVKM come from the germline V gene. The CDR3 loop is CAVGQAAHQPQHF. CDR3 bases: TGTGCCGTTGGACAGGCTGCCCATCAGCCCCAGCATTTT.

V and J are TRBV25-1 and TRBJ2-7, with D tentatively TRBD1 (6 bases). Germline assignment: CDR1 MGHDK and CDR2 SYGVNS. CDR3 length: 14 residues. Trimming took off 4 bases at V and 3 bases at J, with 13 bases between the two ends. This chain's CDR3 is CASSGGPYYYEQYV. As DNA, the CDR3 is TGTGCCAGCAGTGGGGGGCCCTACTACTACGAGCAGTACGTC.

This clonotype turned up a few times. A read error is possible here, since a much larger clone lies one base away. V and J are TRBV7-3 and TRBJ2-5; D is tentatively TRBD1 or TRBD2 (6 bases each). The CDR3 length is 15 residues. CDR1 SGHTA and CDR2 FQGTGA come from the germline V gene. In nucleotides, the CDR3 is TGTCCCAGCAGCTTAAAGGGGGGCCGATGGGAGACCCAGTACTTC. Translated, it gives CPSSLKGGRWETQYF.

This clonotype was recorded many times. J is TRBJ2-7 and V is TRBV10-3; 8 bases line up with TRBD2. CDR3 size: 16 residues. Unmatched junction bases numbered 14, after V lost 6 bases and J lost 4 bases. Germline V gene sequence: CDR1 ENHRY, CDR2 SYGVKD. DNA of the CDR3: TGTGCCATCAGCAGAAGCGGGGGCTCAAGGATATACGAGCAGTACTTC. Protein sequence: CAISRSGGSRIYEQYF.

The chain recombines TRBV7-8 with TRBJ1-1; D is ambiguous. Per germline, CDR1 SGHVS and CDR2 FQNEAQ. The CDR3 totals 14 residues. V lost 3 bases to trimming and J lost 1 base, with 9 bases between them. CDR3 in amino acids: CASSLGAANTEAFF. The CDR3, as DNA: TGTGCCAGCAGCTTGGGAGCAGCGAACACTGAAGCTTTCTTT. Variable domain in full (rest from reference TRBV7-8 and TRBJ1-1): GAGVSQSPRYKVAKRGQDVALRCDPISGHVSLFWYQQALGQGPEFLTYFQNEAQLDKSGLPSDRFFAERPEGSVSTLKIQRTQQEDSAVYLCASSLGAANTEAFFGQGTRLTVV.

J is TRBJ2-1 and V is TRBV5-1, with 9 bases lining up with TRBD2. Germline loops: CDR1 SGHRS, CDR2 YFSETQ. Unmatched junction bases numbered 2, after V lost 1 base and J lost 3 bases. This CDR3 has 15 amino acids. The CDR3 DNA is TGCGCCAGCAGCTTGCAGCGGGGGGTCTACAATGAGCAGTTCTTC. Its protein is CASSLQRGVYNEQFF.

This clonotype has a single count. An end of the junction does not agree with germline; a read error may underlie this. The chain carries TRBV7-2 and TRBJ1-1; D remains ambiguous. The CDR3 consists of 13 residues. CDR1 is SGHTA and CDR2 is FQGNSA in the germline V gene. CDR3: CASSRWVAAEALF. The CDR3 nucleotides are TGTGCCAGCAGCCGATGGGTGGCTGCTGAAGCTCTCTTT.

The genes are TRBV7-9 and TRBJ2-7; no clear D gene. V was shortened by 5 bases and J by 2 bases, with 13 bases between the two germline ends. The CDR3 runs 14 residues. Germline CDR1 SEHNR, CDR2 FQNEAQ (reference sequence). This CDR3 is CASSPSFPTYEQYF. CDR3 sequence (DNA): TGTGCCAGCAGCCCTTCCTTCCCCACCTACGAGCAGTACTTC.

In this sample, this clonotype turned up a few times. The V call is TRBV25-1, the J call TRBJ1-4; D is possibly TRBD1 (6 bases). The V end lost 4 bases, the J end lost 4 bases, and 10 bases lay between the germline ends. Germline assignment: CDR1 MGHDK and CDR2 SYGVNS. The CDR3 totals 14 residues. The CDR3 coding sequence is TGTGCCAGCAGTGGGGGGACACGTAATGAAAAACTGTTTTTT. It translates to CASSGGTRNEKLFF. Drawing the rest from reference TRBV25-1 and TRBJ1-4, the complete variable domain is EADIYQTPRYLVIGTGKKITLECSQTMGHDKMYWYQQDPGMELHLIHYSYGVNSTEKGDLSSESTVSRIRTEHFPLTLESARPSHTSQYLCASSGGTRNEKLFFGSGTQLSVL.

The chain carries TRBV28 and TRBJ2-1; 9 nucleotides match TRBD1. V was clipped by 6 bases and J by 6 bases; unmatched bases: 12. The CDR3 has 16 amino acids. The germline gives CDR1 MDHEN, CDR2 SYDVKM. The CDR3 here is CASSTPGTGKFNEQFF. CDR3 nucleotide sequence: TGTGCCAGCAGCACTCCCGGGACAGGGAAATTCAATGAGCAGTTCTTC.

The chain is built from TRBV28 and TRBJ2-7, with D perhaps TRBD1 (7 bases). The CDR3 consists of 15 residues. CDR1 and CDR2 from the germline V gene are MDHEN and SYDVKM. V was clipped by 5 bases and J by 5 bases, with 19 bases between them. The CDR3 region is CASSPGGRGKHEQYV. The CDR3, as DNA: TGTGCCAGCAGTCCCGGGGGCAGGGGGAAACACGAGCAGTACGTC.

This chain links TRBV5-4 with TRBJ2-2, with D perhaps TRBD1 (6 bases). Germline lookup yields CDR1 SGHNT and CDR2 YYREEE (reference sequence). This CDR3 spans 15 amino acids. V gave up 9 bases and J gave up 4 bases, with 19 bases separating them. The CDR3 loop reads CATAQGNWATGELFF. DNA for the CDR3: TGTGCCACCGCACAGGGTAATTGGGCCACCGGGGAGCTGTTTTTT.

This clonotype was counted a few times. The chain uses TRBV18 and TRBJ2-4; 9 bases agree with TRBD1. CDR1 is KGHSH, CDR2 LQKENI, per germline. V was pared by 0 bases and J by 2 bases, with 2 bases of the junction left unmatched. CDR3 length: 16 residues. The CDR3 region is CASSPPGQGTKNIQYF. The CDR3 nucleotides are TGTGCCAGCTCACCACCGGGACAGGGTACCAAAAACATTCAGTACTTC.

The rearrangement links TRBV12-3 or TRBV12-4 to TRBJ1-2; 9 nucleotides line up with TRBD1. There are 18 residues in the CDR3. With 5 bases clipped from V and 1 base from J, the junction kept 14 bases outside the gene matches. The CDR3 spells CASSPAGTGRGNNYGYTF. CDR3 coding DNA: TGTGCCAGCAGTCCCGCCGGGACAGGGAGGGGAAATAACTATGGCTACACCTTC.

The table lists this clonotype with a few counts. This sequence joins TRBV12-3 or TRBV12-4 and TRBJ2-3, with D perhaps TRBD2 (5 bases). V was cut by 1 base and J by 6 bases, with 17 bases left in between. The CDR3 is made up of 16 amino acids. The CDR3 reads CASSLVGLHGEDTQYF. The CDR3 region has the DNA TGTGCCAGCAGTTTAGTTGGACTCCACGGAGAGGATACGCAGTATTTT.

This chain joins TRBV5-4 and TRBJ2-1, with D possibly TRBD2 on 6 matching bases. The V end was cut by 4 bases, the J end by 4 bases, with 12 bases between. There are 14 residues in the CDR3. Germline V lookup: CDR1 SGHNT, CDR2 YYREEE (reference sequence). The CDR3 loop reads CASSRVAVYNEQFF. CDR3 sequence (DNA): TGTGCCAGCAGCCGGGTAGCGGTGTACAATGAGCAGTTCTTC.

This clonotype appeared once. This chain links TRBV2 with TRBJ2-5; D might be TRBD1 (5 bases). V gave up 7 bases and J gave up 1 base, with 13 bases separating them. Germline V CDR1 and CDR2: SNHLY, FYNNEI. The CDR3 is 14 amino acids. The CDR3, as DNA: TGTGCCAGCATAAATGACAGACCCCAAGAGACCCAGTACTTC. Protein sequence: CASINDRPQETQYF.